One TCR beta chain is described in this entry. Its target is not known. Adult Caucasians living in Nashville, Tennessee made up all of the donors. Both subsets, CD45RA+ naive and CD45RA-negative memory, were split from the CD4+ cells. The source of the sample is a study of shared clonotypes between healthy human individuals. General study results and limits: Generation probabilities were higher for clonotypes shared across all four sorted-subset donors than for unshared ones.

The table came from immunoSEQ multiplex PCR; TCRdb's copy has only in-frame clones and leaves some out. The sample lists about 680,000 clones, about three quarters seen once, with around 1.8% in the top ten. This TCR was sampled from a woman in her twenties or thirties in good health. The specimen was memory CD4+ T cells sorted from blood. Documented subset: CD45RA-negative fraction.

As DNA, the CDR3 is TGTGCCAGCAGCGGACAGATCAACACTGAAGCTTTCTTT. Its translation is CASSGQINTEAFF. This sequence joins TRBV14 and TRBJ1-1; D might be TRBD1 (6 bases). CDR3 length equals 13 residues. V was cut by 5 bases and J by 2 bases, with 9 bases left in between. From germline, CDR1 is SGHDN and CDR2 FVKESK.